This entry lists 10 T cell receptor beta chains sequenced from one sample in a study of patients and donors after allogeneic stem cell transplantation. TCRdb re-analysed the RT-PCR reads in MiXCR, keeping a single row per CDR3 protein. The sample records about 400,000 distinct CDR3 sequences, 16% being singletons. The material sequenced was blood, either unsorted or a sorted T cell fraction (not recorded which). All receptors come from a human donor who was either an allogeneic HSCT recipient or a stem cell or donor lymphocyte infusion donor (not recorded which). It is not recorded whose cells these are; they may come from a transplant donor.

This chain joins TRBV15 and TRBJ2-2, with 9 bases lining up with TRBD2. The CDR3 runs to 18 residues. V lost 2 bases to trimming and J lost 4 bases; unmatched junction nucleotides: 11. Germline CDR1 reads LNHNV; CDR2 reads YYDKDF (reference sequence). CDR3: CATSRPSSGKAITGELFF. In DNA form, the CDR3 reads TGTGCCACCAGCAGACCTTCTAGCGGGAAGGCGATCACCGGGGAGCTGTTTTTT.

This clonotype has a handful of counts. The chain combines TRBV20-1 with TRBJ2-5; D unresolved. Germline V gene lookup returns CDR1 DFQATT and CDR2 SNEGSKA (reference sequence). CDR3 length: 13 residues. Trimming left V 6 bases short and J 4 bases short, with 15 bases between. This CDR3 is CSAAPTRIETQYF. The CDR3 DNA reads TGCAGTGCCGCTCCGACCAGGATAGAGACCCAGTACTTC.

This clonotype was seen a few times. This chain links TRBV6-1 with TRBJ2-7; 9 positions agree with TRBD1. From germline, CDR1 is MNHNS and CDR2 SASEGT. CDR3 size: 15 residues. Unmatched junction bases numbered 6, after V lost 4 bases and J lost 2 bases. The CDR3 here is CASSARRTGAYEQYF. CDR3 DNA: TGTGCCAGCAGTGCCCGACGGACAGGGGCCTACGAGCAGTACTTC.

This clonotype was observed many times. The V gene is TRBV12-3 or TRBV12-4, the J gene TRBJ2-5; D not resolved. The V end was cut by 1 base, the J end by 7 bases, with 16 bases between. The length of the CDR3 is 15 residues. This CDR3 reads CASSLVAKRPWTQYF. The CDR3 DNA follows: TGTGCCAGCAGTTTAGTGGCTAAGAGGCCCTGGACCCAGTACTTC.

Only a few counts were recorded for this clonotype. This chain connects TRBV20-1 to TRBJ1-3; D possibly corresponds to TRBD1 (5 bases). The CDR3 is 14 amino acids. Germline assignment: CDR1 DFQATT and CDR2 SNEGSKA (reference sequence). Trimming took 0 bases from V and 4 from J, leaving 10 bases between them. The CDR3 sequence: CSARDAGSGNTIYF. CDR3 nucleotide sequence: TGCAGTGCTAGAGATGCAGGGTCAGGAAACACCATATATTTT.

This chain uses TRBV25-1 with TRBJ2-4, with D possibly TRBD1 on 5 matching bases. With 2 bases removed from V and 5 bases from J, the gap between germline ends came to 10 bases. The germline V gene encodes CDR1 MGHDK and CDR2 SYGVNS. The CDR3 spans 14 residues. DNA of the CDR3: TGTGCCAGCAGTGAAGCTGGGGCCCAAAACATTCAGTACTTC. Its translation is CASSEAGAQNIQYF.

V usage is TRBV4-2 and J usage is TRBJ1-6; weak D call: TRBD1 (6 bases). The V end was cut by 4 bases, the J end by 6 bases, with 16 bases between. The CDR3 has 16 residues. Germline CDR1 LGHNA, CDR2 YNFKEQ. The chain's CDR3 is CASSLNVDSLNSPLHF. Written as DNA, the CDR3 is TGTGCCAGCAGCCTCAATGTGGACAGCCTTAATTCACCCCTCCACTTT.

This clonotype was seen a single time. This CDR3 is CASSKGQNYEQYF. CDR3 in DNA: TGTGCCAGCTCCAAGGGACAGAACTACGAGCAGTACTTC. V usage is TRBV18 and J usage is TRBJ2-7; 7 bases map to TRBD1. The V gene's germline CDR1 is KGHSH and CDR2 LQKENI. The CDR3 consists of 13 residues. J was trimmed by 3 bases and V by 6 bases; bases with no gene match: 5.

This clonotype appeared a few times. This chain links TRBV12-3 or TRBV12-4 with TRBJ1-2; possibly TRBD1 for D (6 bases). Trimming shortened V by 7 bases and J by 7 bases, and 13 bases separated the two germline ends. CDR3 length: 12 amino acids. CDR3 residues: CASTFRGGGYTF. CDR3 sequence (DNA): TGTGCCAGCACTTTTAGGGGGGGTGGCTACACCTTC.

This clonotype was counted only a few times. This chain links TRBV11-3 with TRBJ2-3; 11 bases fit TRBD2. In germline, CDR1 is SGHNT, CDR2 YENEEA. There are 14 residues in the CDR3. The V segment lost 3 bases and the J segment 10 bases; nucleotides outside the gene matches: 6. Written as DNA, the CDR3 is TGTGCCAGCAGCTTGGGGAGACTAGCGGGGCCGCAGTATTTT. The encoded protein is CASSLGRLAGPQYF.